This T cell receptor beta chain was observed in a study of cytomegalovirus exposure and HLA in healthy donors. This CDR3 comprises 14 residues. The germline V gene encodes CDR1 MNHEY and CDR2 SMNVEV (reference sequence). V was clipped by 1 base and J by 5 bases, with 12 bases between them. PCR employed 60 Vbeta and 13 Jbeta primers. The data were produced by immunoSEQ multiplex PCR, yet TCRdb's version contains in-frame clones alone and is incomplete. The sample has 60,000 to 70,000 clones; less than 70% are singletons. The chain joins TRBV27 to TRBJ2-7; a weak D match, TRBD2 (6 bases). Sequenced material: PBMCs. The clonotype originates from a woman aged 25 to 39 in good health and CMV-seronegative. CDR3 nucleotides: TGTGCCAGCAGTTTATTCGGCAGGGAGGACGAGCAGTACTTC. Its protein is CASSLFGREDEQYF.